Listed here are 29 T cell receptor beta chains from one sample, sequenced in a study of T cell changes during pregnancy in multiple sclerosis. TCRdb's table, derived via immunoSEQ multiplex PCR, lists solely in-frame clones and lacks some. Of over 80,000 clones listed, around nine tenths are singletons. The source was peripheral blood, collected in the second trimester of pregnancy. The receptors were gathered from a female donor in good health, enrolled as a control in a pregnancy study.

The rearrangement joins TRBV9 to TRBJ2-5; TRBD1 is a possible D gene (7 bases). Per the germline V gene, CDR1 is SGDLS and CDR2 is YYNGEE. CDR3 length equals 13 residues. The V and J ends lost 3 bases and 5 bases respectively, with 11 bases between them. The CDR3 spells CASSAGGRETQYF. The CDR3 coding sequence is TGTGCCAGCAGCGCAGGGGGGCGGGAGACCCAGTACTTC.

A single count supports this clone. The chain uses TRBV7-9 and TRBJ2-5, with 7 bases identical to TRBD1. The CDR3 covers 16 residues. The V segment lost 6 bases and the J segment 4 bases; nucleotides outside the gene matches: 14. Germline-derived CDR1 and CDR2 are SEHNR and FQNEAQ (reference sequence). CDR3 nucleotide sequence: TGTGCCAGCAGTTTGAGAGGGACAGCTCGTTTAGAGACCCAGTACTTC. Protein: CASSLRGTARLETQYF. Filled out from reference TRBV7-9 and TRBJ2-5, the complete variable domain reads DTGVSQNPRHKITKRGQNVTFRCDPISEHNRLYWYRQTLGQGPEFLTYFQNEAQLEKSRLLSDRFSAERPKGSFSTLEIQRTEQGDSAMYLCASSLRGTARLETQYFGPGTRLLVL.

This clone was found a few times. CDR3 sequence: CASSPPGQGETQYF. The DNA of the CDR3 is TGTGCCAGCTCACCTCCGGGACAGGGGGAGACCCAGTACTTC. This rearrangement joins TRBV18 to TRBJ2-5; 10 nucleotides align to TRBD1. This CDR3 is built from 14 residues. Germline trimming cut 3 bases from V and 5 bases from J; bases unmatched to any gene: 3. Germline loops: CDR1 KGHSH, CDR2 LQKENI. Full variable domain (outside the CDR3, taken from reference TRBV18 and TRBJ2-5): NAGVMQNPRHLVRRRGQEARLRCSPMKGHSHVYWYRQLPEEGLKFMVYLQKENIIDESGMPKERFSAEFPKEGPSILRIQQVVRGDSAAYFCASSPPGQGETQYFGPGTRLLVL.

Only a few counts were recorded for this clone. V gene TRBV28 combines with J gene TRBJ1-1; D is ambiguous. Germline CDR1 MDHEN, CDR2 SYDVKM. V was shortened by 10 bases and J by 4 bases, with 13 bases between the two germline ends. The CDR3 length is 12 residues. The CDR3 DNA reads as TGTGCCACCCTAGATAGGCGCACTGAAGCTTTCTTT. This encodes CATLDRRTEAFF.

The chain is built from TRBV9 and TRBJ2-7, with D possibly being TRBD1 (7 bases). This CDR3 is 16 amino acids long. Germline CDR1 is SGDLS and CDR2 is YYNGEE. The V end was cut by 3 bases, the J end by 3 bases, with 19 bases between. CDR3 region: CASSAGNRGGGYEQYF. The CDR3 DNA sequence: TGTGCCAGCAGCGCCGGAAACAGGGGAGGCGGCTACGAGCAGTACTTC.

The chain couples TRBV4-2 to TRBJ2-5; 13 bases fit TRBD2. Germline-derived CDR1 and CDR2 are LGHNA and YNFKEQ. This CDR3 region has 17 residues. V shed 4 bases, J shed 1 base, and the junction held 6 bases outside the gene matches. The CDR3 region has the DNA TGTGCCAGCAGCCCCCGGACTAGCGGGGGTTTCCAAGAGACCCAGTACTTC. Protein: CASSPRTSGGFQETQYF.

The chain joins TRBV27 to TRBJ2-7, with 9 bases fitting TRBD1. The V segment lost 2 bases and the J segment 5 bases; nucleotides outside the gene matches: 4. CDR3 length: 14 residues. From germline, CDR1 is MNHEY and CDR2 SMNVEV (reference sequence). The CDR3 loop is CASSLGTGLNEQYF. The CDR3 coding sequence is TGTGCCAGCAGTTTAGGGACAGGGTTAAACGAGCAGTACTTC.

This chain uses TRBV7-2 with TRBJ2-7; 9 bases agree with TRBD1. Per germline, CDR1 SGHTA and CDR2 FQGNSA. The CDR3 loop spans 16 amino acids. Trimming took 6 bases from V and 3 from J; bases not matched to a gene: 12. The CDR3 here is CASRSDAGTGIYEQYF. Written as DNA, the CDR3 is TGTGCCAGCAGATCCGACGCCGGGACAGGGATCTACGAGCAGTACTTC.

This chain's CDR3 is CASRDRGGEKLFF. In DNA form, the CDR3 reads TGTGCCAGCAGGGACAGGGGGGGGGAAAAACTGTTTTTT. This rearrangement joins TRBV5-8 to TRBJ1-4; TRBD1 matches 10 bases. This CDR3 region has 13 residues. In germline, CDR1 is SGHTS, CDR2 YDEGEE. After removal of 5 bases from V and 8 bases from J, the junction contained 3 bases not matched to a gene. Full variable domain (remainder filled in from reference TRBV5-8 and TRBJ1-4): EAGVTQSPTHLIKTRGQQATLRCSPISGHTSVYWYQQALGLGLQFLLWYDEGEERNRGNFPPRFSGRQFPNYSSELNVNALELEDSALYLCASRDRGGEKLFFGSGTQLSVL.

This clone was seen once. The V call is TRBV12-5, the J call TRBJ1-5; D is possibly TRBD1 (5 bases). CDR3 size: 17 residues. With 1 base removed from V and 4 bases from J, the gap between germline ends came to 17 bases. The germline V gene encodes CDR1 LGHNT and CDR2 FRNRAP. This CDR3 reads CASGLEGRGRANQPQHF. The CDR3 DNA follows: TGTGCTAGTGGTTTGGAGGGCCGCGGCAGGGCGAATCAGCCCCAGCATTTT. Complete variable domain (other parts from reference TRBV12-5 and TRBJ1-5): DARVTQTPRHKVTEMGQEVTMRCQPILGHNTVFWYRQTMMQGLELLAYFRNRAPLDDSGMPKDRFSAEMPDATLATLKIQPSEPRDSAVYFCASGLEGRGRANQPQHFGDGTRLSIL.

The CDR3 reads CASSAAGTRGETQYF. The CDR3 DNA reads as TGTGCCAGCAGCGCGGCCGGGACTAGGGGCGAGACCCAGTACTTC. This chain uses TRBV9 with TRBJ2-5; 8 bases fit TRBD2. This CDR3 is built from 15 residues. Germline-derived CDR1 and CDR2 are SGDLS and YYNGEE. The V and J ends lost 3 bases and 5 bases, in that order; junction bases with no gene match: 9.

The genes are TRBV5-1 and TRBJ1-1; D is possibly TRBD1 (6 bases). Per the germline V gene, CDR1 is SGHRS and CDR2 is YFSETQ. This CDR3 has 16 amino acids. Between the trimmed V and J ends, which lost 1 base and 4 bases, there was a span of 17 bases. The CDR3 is CASSLNQYRAGTEAFF. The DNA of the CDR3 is TGCGCCAGCAGCTTGAATCAGTACAGGGCCGGCACTGAAGCTTTCTTT.

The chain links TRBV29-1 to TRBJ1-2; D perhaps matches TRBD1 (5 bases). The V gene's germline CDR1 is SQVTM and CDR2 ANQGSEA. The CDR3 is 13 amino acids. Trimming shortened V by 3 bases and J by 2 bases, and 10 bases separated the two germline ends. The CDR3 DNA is TGCAGCGTTGATCAGGGCCTAAACTATGGCTACACCTTC. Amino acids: CSVDQGLNYGYTF.

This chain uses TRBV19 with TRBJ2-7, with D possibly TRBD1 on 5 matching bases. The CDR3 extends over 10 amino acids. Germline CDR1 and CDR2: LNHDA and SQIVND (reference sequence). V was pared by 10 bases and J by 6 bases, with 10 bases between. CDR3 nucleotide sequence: TGTGCCACCTTAGGGGCCGAGCAGTACTTC. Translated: CATLGAEQYF.

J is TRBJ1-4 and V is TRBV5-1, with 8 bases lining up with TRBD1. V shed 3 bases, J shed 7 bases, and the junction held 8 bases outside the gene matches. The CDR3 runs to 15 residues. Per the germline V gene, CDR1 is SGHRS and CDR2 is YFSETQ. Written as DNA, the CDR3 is TGCGCCAGCAGCTCAAGACAGGGGACGGGTGAAAAACTGTTTTTT. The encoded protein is CASSSRQGTGEKLFF.

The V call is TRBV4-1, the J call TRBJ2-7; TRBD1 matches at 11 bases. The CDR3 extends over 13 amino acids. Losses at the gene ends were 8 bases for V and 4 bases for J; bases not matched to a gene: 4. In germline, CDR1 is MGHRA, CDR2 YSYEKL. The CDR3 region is CASSGQGAYEQYF. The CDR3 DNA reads TGCGCCAGCTCCGGACAGGGGGCGTACGAGCAGTACTTC.

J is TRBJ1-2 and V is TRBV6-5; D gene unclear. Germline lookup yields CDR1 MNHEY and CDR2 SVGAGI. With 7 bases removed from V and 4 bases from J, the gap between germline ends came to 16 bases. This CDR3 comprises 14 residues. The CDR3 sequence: CASKEVGSGYGYTF. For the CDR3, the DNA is TGTGCCAGCAAGGAGGTTGGAAGTGGCTATGGCTACACCTTC.

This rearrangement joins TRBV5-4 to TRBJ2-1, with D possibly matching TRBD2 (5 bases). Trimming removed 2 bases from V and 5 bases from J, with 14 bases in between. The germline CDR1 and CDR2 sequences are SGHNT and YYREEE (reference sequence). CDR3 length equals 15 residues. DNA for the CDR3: TGTGCCAGCAGCTTAATTCTTTCCGGGAACAATGAGCAGTTCTTC. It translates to CASSLILSGNNEQFF. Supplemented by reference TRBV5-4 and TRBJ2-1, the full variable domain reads ETGVTQSPTHLIKTRGQQVTLRCSSQSGHNTVSWYQQALGQGPQFIFQYYREEENGRGNFPPRFSGLQFPNYSSELNVNALELDDSALYLCASSLILSGNNEQFFGPGTRLTVL.

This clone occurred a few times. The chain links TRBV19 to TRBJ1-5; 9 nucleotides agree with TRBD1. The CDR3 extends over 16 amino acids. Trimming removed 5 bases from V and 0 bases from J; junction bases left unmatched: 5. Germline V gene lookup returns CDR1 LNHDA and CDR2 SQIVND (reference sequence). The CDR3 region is CASSLWTGVSNQPQHF. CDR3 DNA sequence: TGTGCCAGTAGTCTTTGGACAGGGGTTAGCAATCAGCCCCAGCATTTT.

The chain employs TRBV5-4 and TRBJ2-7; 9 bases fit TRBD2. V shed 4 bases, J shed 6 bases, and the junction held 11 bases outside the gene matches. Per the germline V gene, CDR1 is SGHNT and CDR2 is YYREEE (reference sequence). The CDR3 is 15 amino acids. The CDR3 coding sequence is TGTGCCAGCAGCCCGGTTAGCGGGAGAGGGGGCGAGCAGTACTTC. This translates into CASSPVSGRGGEQYF.

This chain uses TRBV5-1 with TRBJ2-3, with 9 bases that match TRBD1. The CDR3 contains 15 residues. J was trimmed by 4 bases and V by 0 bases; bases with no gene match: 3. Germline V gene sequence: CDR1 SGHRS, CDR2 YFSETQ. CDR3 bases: TGCGCCAGCAGCTTGGCAGGGACAGGGCCAGATACGCAGTATTTT. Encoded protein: CASSLAGTGPDTQYF.

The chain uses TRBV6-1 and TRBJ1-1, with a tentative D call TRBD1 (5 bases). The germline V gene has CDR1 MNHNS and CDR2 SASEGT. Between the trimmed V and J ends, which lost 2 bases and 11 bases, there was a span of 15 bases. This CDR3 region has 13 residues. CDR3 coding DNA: TGTGCCAGCAGTGAAATCGGGGGAGCGGTGGCTTTCTTT. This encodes CASSEIGGAVAFF.

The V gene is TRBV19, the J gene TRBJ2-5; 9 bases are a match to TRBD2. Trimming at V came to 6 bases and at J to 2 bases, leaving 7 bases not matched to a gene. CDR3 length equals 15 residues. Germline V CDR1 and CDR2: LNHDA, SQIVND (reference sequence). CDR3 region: CASRLAGRHQETQYF. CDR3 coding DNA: TGTGCCAGTAGGCTAGCGGGGAGACATCAAGAGACCCAGTACTTC.

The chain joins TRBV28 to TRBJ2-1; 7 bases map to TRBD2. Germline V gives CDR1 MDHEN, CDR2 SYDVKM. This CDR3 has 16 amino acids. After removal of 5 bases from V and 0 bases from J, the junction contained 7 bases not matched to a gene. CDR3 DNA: TGTGCCAGCAGTCCGGAGCGGGGCCCCTCCTACAATGAGCAGTTCTTC. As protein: CASSPERGPSYNEQFF.

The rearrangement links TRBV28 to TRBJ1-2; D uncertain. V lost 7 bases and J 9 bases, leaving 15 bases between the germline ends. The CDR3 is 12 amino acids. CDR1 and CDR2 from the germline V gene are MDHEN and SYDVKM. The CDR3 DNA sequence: TGTGCCAGCAACCCCCAGGCGGGAAGCTACACCTTC. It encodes CASNPQAGSYTF.

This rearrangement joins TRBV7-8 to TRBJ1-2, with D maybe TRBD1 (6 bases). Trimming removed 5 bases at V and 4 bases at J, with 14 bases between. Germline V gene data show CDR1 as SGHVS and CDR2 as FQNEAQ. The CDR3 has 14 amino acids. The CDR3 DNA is TGTGCCAGCAGCAGAAGGGACACTTTCTATGGCTACACCTTC. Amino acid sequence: CASSRRDTFYGYTF.

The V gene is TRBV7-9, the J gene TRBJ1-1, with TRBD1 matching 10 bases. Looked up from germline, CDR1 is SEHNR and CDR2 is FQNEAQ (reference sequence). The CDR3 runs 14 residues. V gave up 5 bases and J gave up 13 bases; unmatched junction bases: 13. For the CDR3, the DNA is TGTGCCAGCAGCCGGCAGGACAGGGGGTTTACTAATTTCTTT. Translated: CASSRQDRGFTNFF.

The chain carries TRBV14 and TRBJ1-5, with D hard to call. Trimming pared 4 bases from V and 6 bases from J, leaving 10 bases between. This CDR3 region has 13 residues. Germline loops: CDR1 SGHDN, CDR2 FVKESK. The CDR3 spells CASSPNPTQPQHF. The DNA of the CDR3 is TGTGCCAGCAGCCCTAACCCCACTCAGCCCCAGCATTTT. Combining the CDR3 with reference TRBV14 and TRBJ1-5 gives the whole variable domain EAGVTQFPSHSVIEKGQTVTLRCDPISGHDNLYWYRRVMGKEIKFLLHFVKESKQDESGMPNNRFLAERTGGTYSTLKVQPAELEDSGVYFCASSPNPTQPQHFGDGTRLSIL.

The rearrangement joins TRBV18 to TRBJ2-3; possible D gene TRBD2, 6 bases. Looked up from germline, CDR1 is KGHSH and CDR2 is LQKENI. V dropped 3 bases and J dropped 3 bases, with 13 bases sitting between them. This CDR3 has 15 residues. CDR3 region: CASSPLAVWTDTQYF. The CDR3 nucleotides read TGTGCCAGCTCACCCTTAGCGGTTTGGACAGATACGCAGTATTTT.